This is a list of T cell receptor beta chains from one sample in a study of PD-L1 blockade in urothelial cancer. Profiled with immunoSEQ multiplex PCR; TCRdb holds only in-frame clones, not every one. The sample has 35,000 to 45,000 clones, around 84% seen once. Sequencing used PBMCs, obtained around atezolizumab (anti-PD-L1) treatment. These receptors came from a man in his forties with urothelial cancer. The CDR3 runs from the conserved cysteine through the conserved F or W.

CDR3 protein: CASSPGTGVYEQYF
J gene: TRBJ2-7
V gene: TRBV27

CDR3 protein: CASSLIALDRGGYTF
J gene: TRBJ1-2
V gene: TRBV28

CDR3 protein: CASRPRGFLYNEQFF
J gene: TRBJ2-1
V gene: TRBV23-1

CDR3 protein: CASSMREAKNIQYF
J gene: TRBJ2-4
V gene: TRBV19

CDR3 protein: CAWSLGGAPLLYGYTF
J gene: TRBJ1-2
V gene: TRBV30

CDR3 protein: CASSPEGAGEQPQHF
J gene: TRBJ1-5
V gene: TRBV5-1

CDR3 protein: CASSQEGTRRNEQFF
J gene: TRBJ2-1
V gene: TRBV4-1

CDR3 protein: CASSELAGRGTDTQYF
J gene: TRBJ2-3
V gene: TRBV25-1

CDR3 protein: CASSVGQGHTEAFF
J gene: TRBJ1-1
V gene: TRBV5-4

CDR3 protein: CASSSGQGRLAFF
J gene: TRBJ1-1
V gene: TRBV5-1

CDR3 protein: CASSEKGQPSGTYF
J gene: TRBJ1-2
V gene: TRBV6-1

CDR3 protein: CASSSYFSGANVLTF
J gene: TRBJ2-6
V gene: TRBV5-1

CDR3 protein: CASSSGGARVSRGEQYF
J gene: TRBJ2-7
V gene: TRBV5-4

CDR3 protein: CASSFIGGTGVGELFF
J gene: TRBJ2-2
V gene: TRBV28

CDR3 protein: CASSLGTGGTDTQYF
J gene: TRBJ2-3
V gene: TRBV19

CDR3 protein: CSVGLGGAGNEKLFF
J gene: TRBJ1-4
V gene: TRBV29-1

CDR3 protein: CASSIGNNYGYTF
J gene: TRBJ1-2
V gene: TRBV19

CDR3 protein: CASSPRKQGDAGNTIYF
J gene: TRBJ1-3
V gene: TRBV18

CDR3 protein: CASSYSGSGSSETQYF
J gene: TRBJ2-5
V gene: TRBV6-5

CDR3 protein: CASSLGTGSGYTF
J gene: TRBJ1-2
V gene: TRBV7-3